This TCR beta chain emerged from a study of PD-L1 blockade in urothelial cancer. The CDR3 sequence is 16 residues long. The ends lost 1 base at V and 5 bases at J; junction bases unmatched: 10. Germline V gene lookup returns CDR1 SGHDN and CDR2 FVKESK. Study observations and caveats: The study found that durable-benefit patients expanded tumor-associated blood clones more at 3 weeks.

With regard to this clone: The antigen is undetermined.

Clones were read by immunoSEQ multiplex PCR, and TCRdb kept only the in-frame ones, dropping some. The table has roughly 40,000 clones, 70% to 85% seen once. This sequence joins TRBV14 and TRBJ2-5, with 7 bases fitting TRBD1. The source is a man between 65 and 85 years old with urothelial cancer. Sequences were derived from PBMCs, sampled around atezolizumab (anti-PD-L1) treatment. The DNA for the CDR3 is TGTGCCAGCAGCCAAGGGCAGGGGGTTTTCTCGGAGACCCAGTACTTC. As protein: CASSQGQGVFSETQYF.